The T cell receptor beta chain described here comes from a study of blood T cell repertoires in COVID-19. Study in general: Italy, Spain and the United States were the sources of the convalescent and acute COVID-19 samples. PBMCs, B-cell-depleted T cells, or T cells were the source of the cDNA or gDNA that made up the material.

Trimming at V came to 4 bases and at J to 10 bases, leaving 6 bases not matched to a gene. CDR1 is MNHEY and CDR2 is SVGAGI in the germline V gene. The CDR3 sequence is 13 residues long. This clone was observed a single time. Per the authors' pipeline: Reference gene primer amplification gave nucleated cell count estimates. Repertoires were generated with immunoSEQ multiplex PCR, while TCRdb's copy carries only in-frame clones and drops some. V and J calls and clone size follow that table, whereas D and trimming were derived from the DNA. The table lists around 83,000 clones, around 90% of them singletons.

The sequence was obtained from a man aged 80 or over with active or convalescent COVID-19. Sequencing input: peripheral blood. V is TRBV6-5 and J is TRBJ1-5, with TRBD1 matching 8 bases. The CDR3: CASSSTGVDPQHF. DNA of the CDR3: TGTGCCAGCAGTTCGACAGGGGTGGACCCCCAGCATTTT.